This TCR beta chain was recovered during a study of breast tumors, draining lymph nodes, adjacent tissues. Findings and limits, study-wide: Data only fit, rather than demonstrated, lymph node origin of most tumor T cells.

This clonotype was seen at least ten times. What it binds is not known. Breast cancer patients provided tissue from their axillary draining lymph nodes. Using its own MiXCR run on the multiplex PCR reads, TCRdb lists one record per CDR3 protein. This repertoire shows roughly 80,000 distinct CDR3 sequences, under 25% found once; its top ten account for about 2.2%. CDR3 length: 15 residues. Trimming left V 5 bases short and J 7 bases short, with 21 bases between. Germline CDR1 SGHTA, CDR2 FQGNSA. This chain uses TRBV7-2 with TRBJ2-7; D is possibly TRBD2 (5 bases). The sequence was collected from a female donor with breast cancer. Some clones in this sample may be carry-over from other donors' samples. The sample taken for sequencing was axillary lymph node tissue. The CDR3: CASSTRPTSLGEQYF. Written as DNA, the CDR3 is TGTGCCAGCAGCACTAGACCGACCTCACTGGGAGAGCAGTACTTC.